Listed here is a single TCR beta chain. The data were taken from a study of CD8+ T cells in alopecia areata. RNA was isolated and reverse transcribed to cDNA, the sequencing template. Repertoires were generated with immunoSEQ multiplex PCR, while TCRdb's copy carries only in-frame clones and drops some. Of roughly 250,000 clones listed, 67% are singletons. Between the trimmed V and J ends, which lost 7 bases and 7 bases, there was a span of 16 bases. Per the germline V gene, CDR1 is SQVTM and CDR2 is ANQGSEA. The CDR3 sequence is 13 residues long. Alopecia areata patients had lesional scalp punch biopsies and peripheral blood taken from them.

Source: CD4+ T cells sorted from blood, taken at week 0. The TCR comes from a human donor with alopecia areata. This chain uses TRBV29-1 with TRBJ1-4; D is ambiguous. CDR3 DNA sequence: TGCAGCGGAGTCGATGCCAATCGTGAAAAACTGTTTTTT. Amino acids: CSGVDANREKLFF.